Listed below are T cell receptor beta chains from one sample, sequenced in a study of shared clonotypes between healthy human individuals. Some clones are missing from TCRdb's copy, which holds only in-frame ones; the method was immunoSEQ multiplex PCR. The sample carries roughly 1,100,000 clones, approximately 68% recorded once. Sequencing input: memory CD4+ T cells sorted from blood. The receptors were sampled from a man younger than 35 in good health. CDR3s include the opening cysteine and the closing phenylalanine or tryptophan. The order of the fields is clone size, V gene, J gene, D gene, CDR3 protein, CDR3 DNA. The D gene is left open where the match is weak. Some rows have no size entry. The others give once, few or many, or a class for an expanded clone.

few	TRBV30	TRBJ1-2	.	CAWSALGPGYTF	TGTGCCTGGAGTGCGCTGGGCCCCGGCTACACCTTC
.	TRBV5-1	TRBJ2-1	.	CASSLEGPGGGNEQFF	TGCGCCAGCAGCTTGGAGGGACCTGGGGGAGGAAATGAGCAGTTCTTC
.	TRBV11-2	TRBJ2-7	TRBD2	CASSVLAGDSYEQYF	TGTGCCAGCAGCGTGCTAGCGGGAGATTCCTACGAGCAGTACTTC
.	TRBV4-3	TRBJ1-4	TRBD1	CASSQDLGTGNEKLFF	TGCGCCAGCAGCCAAGATCTGGGGACAGGGAATGAAAAACTGTTTTTT
.	TRBV6-1	TRBJ1-5	.	CASSERMGRGSNQPQHF	TGTGCCAGCAGTGAACGAATGGGGAGAGGAAGCAATCAGCCCCAGCATTTT
.	TRBV5-1	TRBJ2-1	TRBD2	CASSLMEAGGRNEQFF	TGCGCCAGCAGCTTGATGGAAGCGGGAGGAAGAAATGAGCAGTTCTTC
.	TRBV27	TRBJ2-5	.	CASSLLTGKETQYF	TGTGCCAGCAGTTTGCTGACAGGAAAAGAGACCCAGTACTTC
.	TRBV2	TRBJ2-5	.	CASSRDVGETQYF	TGTGCCAGCAGTCGGGACGTGGGAGAGACCCAGTACTTC
once	TRBV9	TRBJ1-3	TRBD1	CASGQGSGNTIYF	TGTGCCAGCGGACAGGGCTCTGGAAACACCATATATTTT
.	TRBV18	TRBJ1-2	.	CASSPENFNYGYTF	TGTGCCAGCTCACCGGAAAACTTTAACTATGGCTACACCTTC
.	TRBV15	TRBJ1-4	.	CATSRALVNEKLFF	TGTGCCACCAGCAGAGCCCTAGTTAATGAAAAACTGTTTTTT
.	TRBV6-5	TRBJ2-7	TRBD1	CASSRGQGSYEQYF	TGTGCCAGCAGTCGCGGACAGGGATCCTACGAGCAGTACTTC
few	TRBV5-3	TRBJ2-2	.	CARSCERGTGELFF	TGTGCCAGAAGCTGCGAGAGGGGTACCGGGGAGCTGTTTTTT
.	TRBV15	TRBJ1-5	.	CATSKLAQGGNQPQHF	TGTGCCACCAGCAAGTTGGCACAGGGTGGCAATCAGCCCCAGCATTTT
.	TRBV30	TRBJ2-2	.	CAWSLTGELFF	TGTGCCTGGAGTCTTACCGGGGAGCTGTTTTTT
.	TRBV7-9	TRBJ2-7	.	CASSLGWDVPNYEQYF	TGTGCCAGCAGCTTAGGCTGGGATGTTCCCAACTACGAGCAGTACTTC
.	TRBV28	TRBJ1-1	.	CASKLGGALGGTEAFF	TGTGCCAGCAAACTTGGAGGGGCGTTAGGAGGCACTGAAGCTTTCTTT
.	TRBV6-6	TRBJ1-3	TRBD1	CASSYGQGISGNTIYF	TGTGCCAGCAGTTACGGACAGGGAATCTCTGGAAACACCATATATTTT
.	TRBV7-2	TRBJ2-7	.	CASSLGPGATYEQYF	TGTGCCAGCAGCTTAGGACCAGGGGCTACCTACGAGCAGTACTTC
.	TRBV5-4	TRBJ1-2	.	CASRNQGNNYGYTF	TGTGCCAGCAGAAACCAGGGTAATAACTATGGCTACACCTTC
few	TRBV2	TRBJ2-7	TRBD2	CASRQHPGGYYEQYF	TGTGCCAGCAGGCAACACCCGGGAGGGTACTACGAGCAGTACTTC
.	TRBV25-1	TRBJ1-6	TRBD1	CASSRDRVNSPLHF	TGCGCCAGCAGCCGGGACAGGGTTAATTCACCCCTCCACTTT
.	TRBV7-2	TRBJ1-2	.	CASSYGSSGADYTF	TGTGCCAGCAGCTACGGCTCCTCTGGAGCGGACTACACCTTC
few	TRBV11-2	TRBJ2-7	TRBD2	CASSLAGGNYEQYF	TGTGCCAGCAGCTTAGCGGGGGGTAACTACGAGCAGTACTTC
.	TRBV7-9	TRBJ2-3	TRBD2	CASSLGLAGGTDTQYF	TGTGCCAGCAGCCTCGGACTAGCGGGGGGCACAGATACGCAGTATTTT
.	TRBV29-1	TRBJ2-2	TRBD1	CSVAGTGGWNTGELFF	TGCAGCGTTGCCGGGACAGGGGGCTGGAACACCGGGGAGCTGTTTTTT
.	TRBV19	TRBJ1-1	.	CASTSAGGTKNTEAFF	TGTGCCAGTACCTCCGCGGGGGGCACCAAAAACACTGAAGCTTTCTTT
.	TRBV9	TRBJ2-7	.	CASSSDQGSLAYEQYF	TGTGCCAGCAGCTCCGATCAGGGATCTCTCGCCTACGAGCAGTACTTC
.	TRBV2	TRBJ1-6	.	CASSEGTEYNSPLHF	TGTGCCAGCAGTGAGGGGACGGAATATAATTCACCCCTCCACTTT
.	TRBV7-2	TRBJ1-5	TRBD1	CASSPGQGGRQPQHF	TGTGCCAGCAGCCCGGGACAGGGTGGCCGTCAGCCCCAGCATTTT
.	TRBV28	TRBJ2-2	.	CASRLGTPGELFF	TGTGCCAGCAGACTAGGGACGCCCGGGGAGCTGTTTTTT